A selection of T cell receptor beta chains follows, all from one sample in a study of T cell clones after liver transplantation. Method: immunoSEQ multiplex PCR; TCRdb's copy keeps in-frame clones and lacks some. Of fewer than 110,000 clones detected, 84% appear once; the ten largest clones hold about 3%. Sequenced here: CD4+ T cells from blood, sampled about 50 months after liver transplant. Receptor source: a human patient who received a liver transplant. Some T cells may trace back to the graft donor. Each CDR3 is given with its conserved first and last residue. A D gene is named only where the DNA matches it firmly. For some rows the clone size is stated as once, few or many, or as a class when expanded; others skip it.

d_call: -
v_call: TRBV29-1
clone_size: -
j_call: TRBJ2-1
cdr3_nt: TGCAGCACCTCTCCCTACCTCTACAATGAGCAGTTCTTC
cdr3_aa: CSTSPYLYNEQFF

d_call: -
v_call: TRBV5-4
clone_size: -
j_call: TRBJ1-2
cdr3_nt: TGTGCCAGCAGCATGGACGGCCGACATAACTATGGCTACACCTTC
cdr3_aa: CASSMDGRHNYGYTF

d_call: -
v_call: TRBV7-3
clone_size: -
j_call: TRBJ2-5
cdr3_nt: TGTGCCAGCAGCCTAGGGGGTTCTGCTAGAACGGAGACCCAGTACTTC
cdr3_aa: CASSLGGSARTETQYF

d_call: -
v_call: TRBV7-6
clone_size: -
j_call: TRBJ1-1
cdr3_nt: TGTGCCAGCAGCTTGGGGGGGGGAGCCACTGAAGCTTTCTTT
cdr3_aa: CASSLGGGATEAFF

d_call: -
v_call: TRBV7-2
clone_size: -
j_call: TRBJ2-3
cdr3_nt: TGTGCCAGCAGCTTCCAATCCCAGAACACAGATACGCAGTATTTT
cdr3_aa: CASSFQSQNTDTQYF

d_call: -
v_call: TRBV6-1
clone_size: -
j_call: TRBJ2-2
cdr3_nt: TGTGCCAGCAGTGAAATTATCACCGGGGAGCTGTTTTTT
cdr3_aa: CASSEIITGELFF

d_call: -
v_call: TRBV19
clone_size: -
j_call: TRBJ1-6
cdr3_nt: TGTGCCAGTAACCCGGGTCCGGGGAATTCACCCCTCCACTTT
cdr3_aa: CASNPGPGNSPLHF

d_call: TRBD2
v_call: TRBV5-1
clone_size: -
j_call: TRBJ2-3
cdr3_nt: TGCGCCAGCAGCGGGGGACTAGCGGGAGGTCCGAGCACAGATACGCAGTATTTT
cdr3_aa: CASSGGLAGGPSTDTQYF

d_call: TRBD2
v_call: TRBV2
clone_size: -
j_call: TRBJ2-3
cdr3_nt: TGTGCCAGCAGTGAGGAGCTAGCGGGGGGCCGCGATACGCAGTATTTT
cdr3_aa: CASSEELAGGRDTQYF

d_call: -
v_call: TRBV10-3
clone_size: -
j_call: TRBJ2-7
cdr3_nt: TGTGCCATCAGTGTGGGAAACGAGCAGTACTTC
cdr3_aa: CAISVGNEQYF

d_call: TRBD2
v_call: TRBV5-1
clone_size: -
j_call: TRBJ2-3
cdr3_nt: TGCGCCAGCAGCACCGGACTAGCGGGAGTGAATTATCCAGATACGCAGTATTTT
cdr3_aa: CASSTGLAGVNYPDTQYF

d_call: TRBD1
v_call: TRBV12-5
clone_size: -
j_call: TRBJ2-7
cdr3_nt: TGTGCTAGTGGTTTGGTACCTCCAGGGGGCAAAGACGAGCAGTACTTC
cdr3_aa: CASGLVPPGGKDEQYF

d_call: TRBD2
v_call: TRBV19
clone_size: -
j_call: TRBJ2-7
cdr3_nt: TGTGCCGCGGGAGGCCCTTCCTACGAGCAGTACTTC
cdr3_aa: CAAGGPSYEQYF

d_call: -
v_call: TRBV7-9
clone_size: once
j_call: TRBJ1-2
cdr3_nt: TGTGCCAGCAGCCCCGGGGCGAACGGCTACACCTTC
cdr3_aa: CASSPGANGYTF

d_call: -
v_call: TRBV7-2
clone_size: -
j_call: TRBJ2-5
cdr3_nt: TGTGCCAGCAGCCCCTGGACTAGGGGGGAGACCCAGTACTTC
cdr3_aa: CASSPWTRGETQYF

d_call: -
v_call: TRBV28
clone_size: -
j_call: TRBJ2-7
cdr3_nt: TGTGCCAGCAGTCCCGGGACTTCCTACGAGCAGTACTTC
cdr3_aa: CASSPGTSYEQYF

d_call: TRBD2
v_call: TRBV6-1
clone_size: -
j_call: TRBJ2-7
cdr3_nt: TGTGCCGCGGGGGTCTACGAGCAGTACTTC
cdr3_aa: CAAGVYEQYF